This TCR beta chain came from a study of response to subunit inactivated influenza vaccine. TCRdb re-derived calls from the RT-PCR reads in MiXCR, one entry per CDR3 protein. The repertoire includes roughly 620,000 distinct CDR3 sequences, roughly 10% of them detected once, and 8% to 13% sits in the top ten. The CDR3 is made up of 16 amino acids. V was trimmed by 3 bases and J by 3 bases, leaving 15 bases between them. In germline, CDR1 is MNHEY, CDR2 SMNVEV (reference sequence). This same sample was also taken into another study, of T cells expressing NK-cell markers. That investigation notes: 5'RACE template switching with UMIs generated TCR beta cDNA. As a fraction of CD8+ T cells, dominant NKG2C+ clonotypes reached roughly 1.0-7.0% in a handful of donors.

The clonotype comes from a man aged 45-60 years who received an inactivated influenza vaccine. This chain joins TRBV27 and TRBJ2-4; D is perhaps TRBD2 (6 bases). The specimen was PBMCs from blood, collected on the day of vaccination. The CDR3 reads CASSFVLGGGKNIQYF. CDR3 in DNA: TGTGCCAGCAGTTTCGTATTGGGGGGTGGCAAAAACATTCAGTACTTC.